This entry lists 23 T cell receptor beta chains sequenced from one sample in a study of blood T cell repertoires in COVID-19. This table comes from immunoSEQ multiplex PCR, and its TCRdb copy is limited to in-frame clones, with some not included. The table records fewer than 300,000 clones, 75% to 95% of them present only once. The specimen was PBMCs or T cells enriched from blood (not recorded which). These receptor sequences come from a woman in her thirties who had recovered from COVID-19.

V usage is TRBV20-1 and J usage is TRBJ1-5; maybe TRBD1 (6 bases). V lost 3 bases and J 3 bases, leaving 15 bases between the germline ends. CDR1 and CDR2 (germline): DFQATT, SNEGSKA (reference sequence). The CDR3 loop spans 15 amino acids. The CDR3 coding sequence is TGCAGTGCTAGTAGGGGGGGCCTCCCCAATCAGCCCCAGCATTTT. Protein product: CSASRGGLPNQPQHF.

J is TRBJ2-5 and V is TRBV19; 9 bases align to TRBD1. Unmatched junction bases numbered 10, after V lost 3 bases and J lost 5 bases. This CDR3 is 16 amino acids long. Germline assignment: CDR1 LNHDA and CDR2 SQIVND (reference sequence). The CDR3 protein is CASSMVGQGAGETQYF. CDR3 nucleotides: TGTGCCAGTAGTATGGTGGGACAGGGAGCGGGGGAGACCCAGTACTTC. The complete variable domain, with remaining parts taken from reference TRBV19 and TRBJ2-5, reads DGGITQSPKYLFRKEGQNVTLSCEQNLNHDAMYWYRQDPGQGLRLIYYSQIVNDFQKGDIAEGYSVSREKKESFPLTVTSAQKNPTAFYLCASSMVGQGAGETQYFGPGTRLLVL.

The chain recombines TRBV4-1 with TRBJ2-1; 14 positions match TRBD2. The trim removed 1 base at V and 7 bases at J, leaving 12 bases unmatched. The CDR3 length is 19 residues. Germline V gene lookup returns CDR1 MGHRA and CDR2 YSYEKL. The CDR3 protein is CASSQGGLAGVTNANEQFF. The CDR3 DNA follows: TGCGCCAGCAGCCAAGGGGGACTAGCGGGAGTCACAAACGCGAATGAGCAGTTCTTC.

V usage is TRBV27 and J usage is TRBJ2-6; D might be TRBD1 (5 bases). The V gene lost 5 bases and the J gene lost 0 bases, with 14 bases spanning the gap. CDR1 and CDR2 (germline): MNHEY, SMNVEV (reference sequence). This CDR3 is 17 amino acids long. CDR3: CASSPLRQTSGANVLTF. CDR3 nucleotides: TGTGCCAGCAGTCCCCTTAGACAGACCTCTGGGGCCAACGTCCTGACTTTC.

V usage is TRBV18 and J usage is TRBJ1-1; D call uncertain. V was clipped by 0 bases and J by 8 bases, with 10 bases between them. CDR3 length equals 13 residues. Germline V gives CDR1 KGHSH, CDR2 LQKENI. The CDR3 DNA sequence: TGTGCCAGCTCACCACCCTCAACGGGAGAAGCTTTCTTT. This sequence encodes CASSPPSTGEAFF.

The rearrangement uses TRBV7-2 and TRBJ2-3; 10 positions agree with TRBD2. V dropped 5 bases and J dropped 6; count of bases not matched to a gene: 11. This CDR3 spans 16 amino acids. The germline gives CDR1 SGHTA, CDR2 FQGNSA. DNA for the CDR3: TGTGCCAGCAGCCCCAATAGCGGGAGGTTGGCGGATACGCAGTATTTT. Amino acid sequence: CASSPNSGRLADTQYF.

The gene calls are TRBV15 and TRBJ2-7; D not certain. Looked up from germline, CDR1 is LNHNV and CDR2 is YYDKDF (reference sequence). V lost 1 base and J 7 bases, leaving 17 bases between the germline ends. The CDR3 sequence is 15 residues long. CDR3 residues: CATSRVAEALGEQYF. DNA of the CDR3: TGTGCCACCAGCAGAGTCGCGGAAGCCCTCGGGGAGCAGTACTTC.

V and J are TRBV7-2 and TRBJ2-3, with a tentative D call TRBD1 (5 bases). V shed 5 bases and J shed 3 bases, with 12 bases lying between them. Germline-derived CDR1 and CDR2 are SGHTA and FQGNSA. The CDR3 is 14 residues long. Here the CDR3 reads CASSPGADTDTQYF. The CDR3 nucleotides are TGTGCCAGCAGCCCTGGGGCCGATACAGATACGCAGTATTTT.

This chain joins TRBV9 and TRBJ2-7; no reliable D call. V dropped 0 bases and J dropped 3 bases, with 7 bases sitting between them. This CDR3 has 13 amino acids. Per the germline V gene, CDR1 is SGDLS and CDR2 is YYNGEE. This chain's CDR3 is CASSVEPNYEQYF. CDR3 sequence (DNA): TGTGCCAGCAGCGTAGAGCCAAACTACGAGCAGTACTTC.

This chain joins TRBV12-5 and TRBJ2-2, with a possible D match to TRBD1 (5 bases). The CDR3 is 13 amino acids. The V gene's germline CDR1 is LGHNT and CDR2 FRNRAP. V lost 6 bases to trimming and J lost 8 bases, with 13 bases between them. In DNA, the CDR3 is TGTGCTAGTGGCCGGACACAAGGGGGGGAGCTGTTTTTT. This translates into CASGRTQGGELFF.

Of note for this clone: An end of the junction does not agree with germline; a read error may underlie this. V gene TRBV6-4 combines with J gene TRBJ2-7; 13 positions agree with TRBD2. The CDR3 has 13 amino acids. Per the germline V gene, CDR1 is MRHNA and CDR2 is SNTAGT. The chain's CDR3 is CASSGGLAGKGDF. CDR3 DNA: TGTGCCAGCAGTGGGGGACTAGCGGGAAAAGGGGACTTC.

This chain joins TRBV9 and TRBJ2-1; 16 bases map to TRBD2. The J segment lost 15 bases and the V segment lost 5 bases, leaving 5 bases of the junction unmatched. The germline CDR1 and CDR2 sequences are SGDLS and YYNGEE. This CDR3 comprises 13 residues. The CDR3 sequence: CASREGTSGRAFF. As DNA, the CDR3 is TGTGCCAGCAGGGAAGGGACTAGCGGGAGGGCGTTCTTC. Full variable domain (missing parts from reference TRBV9 and TRBJ2-1): DSGVTQTPKHLITATGQRVTLRCSPRSGDLSVYWYQQSLDQGLQFLIQYYNGEERAKGNILERFSAQQFPDLHSELNLSSLELGDSALYFCASREGTSGRAFFGPGTRLTVL.

This rearrangement joins TRBV24-1 to TRBJ2-2; D is possibly TRBD2 (6 bases). V was pared by 1 base and J by 0 bases, with 8 bases between. CDR3 length: 16 amino acids. Germline CDR1 is KGHDR and CDR2 is SFDVKD. CDR3 region: CATSDLKRANTGELFF. The CDR3 DNA reads as TGTGCCACCAGTGATTTAAAGCGGGCGAACACCGGGGAGCTGTTTTTT.

The chain recombines TRBV12-3 or TRBV12-4 with TRBJ2-5; D is undetermined. The CDR3 loop spans 13 amino acids. The V end was cut by 6 bases, the J end by 1 base, with 9 bases between. The CDR3 DNA reads TGTGCCAGCAGAATAACAGCCCAAGAGACCCAGTACTTC. It codes for CASRITAQETQYF.

This clone was seen once. The chain has TRBV5-1 and TRBJ2-7; D ambiguous. The germline gives CDR1 SGHRS, CDR2 YFSETQ. V was trimmed by 0 bases and J by 3 bases, leaving 7 bases between them. The CDR3 runs 13 residues. CDR3 sequence reads: CASSLVGSYEQYF. The CDR3 bases are TGCGCCAGCAGCTTGGTCGGTAGCTACGAGCAGTACTTC.

V and J are TRBV5-1 and TRBJ2-2; D unclear. This CDR3 spans 16 amino acids. The germline gives CDR1 SGHRS, CDR2 YFSETQ. The ends were cut back, 1 base at V and 3 bases at J, with 13 bases in the middle. The CDR3 DNA is TGCGCCAGCAGCTTGTCGTCGGTGAGCGACACCGGGGAGCTGTTTTTT. This sequence encodes CASSLSSVSDTGELFF.

V is TRBV10-1 and J is TRBJ2-5; 9 bases are a match to TRBD1. Germline CDR1 reads WNHNN; CDR2 reads SYGVQD (reference sequence). This CDR3 is built from 16 residues. V was clipped by 6 bases and J by 2 bases; unmatched bases: 10. The CDR3 sequence is CASSGGQGRGQETQYF. The CDR3 DNA follows: TGCGCCAGCAGCGGGGGACAGGGCAGGGGGCAAGAGACCCAGTACTTC.

The gene calls are TRBV7-8 and TRBJ1-2; TRBD1 aligns across 7 bases. Germline CDR1 SGHVS, CDR2 FQNEAQ. V lost 5 bases and J lost 5; bases outside the gene matches: 17. The CDR3 extends over 17 amino acids. The CDR3 here is CASSAATGTANRYGYTF. The DNA for the CDR3 is TGTGCCAGCAGCGCGGCCACCGGGACAGCTAATCGTTATGGCTACACCTTC.

This clone was counted a few times. The chain recombines TRBV5-1 with TRBJ1-3, with D uncertain. This CDR3 region has 15 residues. Germline V gene data show CDR1 as SGHRS and CDR2 as YFSETQ. Trimming shortened V by 0 bases and J by 0 bases, and 7 bases separated the two germline ends. The CDR3 here is CASSLGTSSGNTIYF. CDR3 bases: TGCGCCAGCAGCTTGGGTACGAGCTCTGGAAACACCATATATTTT.

CDR3 nucleotide sequence: TGTGCCAGCAGCTTAGGACAGAACACTGAAGCTTTCTTT. This sequence encodes CASSLGQNTEAFF. V usage is TRBV7-8 and J usage is TRBJ1-1; D not resolved. This CDR3 has 13 residues. Trimming removed 1 base from V and 1 base from J, with 4 bases in between. Germline values: CDR1 SGHVS, CDR2 FQNEAQ. The full variable domain, its missing parts supplied by reference TRBV7-8 and TRBJ1-1, is GAGVSQSPRYKVAKRGQDVALRCDPISGHVSLFWYQQALGQGPEFLTYFQNEAQLDKSGLPSDRFFAERPEGSVSTLKIQRTQQEDSAVYLCASSLGQNTEAFFGQGTRLTVV.

This chain joins TRBV7-9 and TRBJ1-2; possible D gene TRBD1, 5 bases. V lost 0 bases, J lost 4 bases, and 9 bases lay in between. The CDR3 has 14 amino acids. The germline V gene encodes CDR1 SEHNR and CDR2 FQNEAQ (reference sequence). The CDR3 loop reads CASSLAGGAYGYTF. CDR3 DNA: TGTGCCAGCAGCTTAGCGGGCGGGGCCTATGGCTACACCTTC.

This clone has a single count. V usage is TRBV7-3 and J usage is TRBJ2-2; the match to TRBD2 covers 7 bases. In germline, CDR1 is SGHTA, CDR2 FQGTGA. Trimming cost V 6 bases and J 1 base; bases outside gene matches: 5. This CDR3 spans 15 amino acids. The CDR3 DNA is TGTGCCAGCAGTAAATCTAGCGGGAACACCGGGGAGCTGTTTTTT. Amino acids: CASSKSSGNTGELFF.

The chain joins TRBV9 to TRBJ1-4; D may be TRBD1 (5 bases). This CDR3 contains 14 residues. Germline V gives CDR1 SGDLS, CDR2 YYNGEE. Trimming took 4 bases from V and 7 from J, leaving 14 bases between them. The CDR3 region has the DNA TGTGCCAGCAGCCCCACAGGTCGCGGTGAAAAACTGTTTTTT. Protein product: CASSPTGRGEKLFF.